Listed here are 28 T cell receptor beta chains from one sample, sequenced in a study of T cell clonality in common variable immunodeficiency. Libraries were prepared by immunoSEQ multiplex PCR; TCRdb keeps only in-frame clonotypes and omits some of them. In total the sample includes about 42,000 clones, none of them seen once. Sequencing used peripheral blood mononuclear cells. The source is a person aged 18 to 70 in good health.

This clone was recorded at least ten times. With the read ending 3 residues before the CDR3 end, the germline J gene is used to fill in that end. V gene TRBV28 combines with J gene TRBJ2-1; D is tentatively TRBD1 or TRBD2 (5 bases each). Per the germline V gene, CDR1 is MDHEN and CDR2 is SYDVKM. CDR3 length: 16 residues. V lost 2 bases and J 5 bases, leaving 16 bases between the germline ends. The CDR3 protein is CASSLTRGGGNNEQFF. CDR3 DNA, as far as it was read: TGTGCCAGCAGTTTAACAAGGGGCGGAGGTAACAATGAG. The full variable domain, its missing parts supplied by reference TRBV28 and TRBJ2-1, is DVKVTQSSRYLVKRTGEKVFLECVQDMDHENMFWYRQDPGLGLRLIYFSYDVKMKEKGDIPEGYSVSREKKERFSLILESASTNQTSMYLCASSLTRGGGNNEQFFGPGTRLTVL.

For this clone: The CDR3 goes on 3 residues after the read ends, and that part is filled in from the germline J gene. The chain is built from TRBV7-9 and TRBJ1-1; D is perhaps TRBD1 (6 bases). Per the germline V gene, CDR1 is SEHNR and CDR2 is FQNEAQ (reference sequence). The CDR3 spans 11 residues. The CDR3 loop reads CASSSGQEAFF. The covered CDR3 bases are TGTGCCAGCAGCTCCGGACAGGAA.

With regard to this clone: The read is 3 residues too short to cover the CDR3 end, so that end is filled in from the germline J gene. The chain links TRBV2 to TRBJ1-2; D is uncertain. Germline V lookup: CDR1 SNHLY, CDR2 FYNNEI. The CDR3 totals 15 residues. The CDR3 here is CASSESSGRRYDYTF. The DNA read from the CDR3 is TGTGCCAGCAGTGAATCTAGCGGGAGGAGGTACGAC.

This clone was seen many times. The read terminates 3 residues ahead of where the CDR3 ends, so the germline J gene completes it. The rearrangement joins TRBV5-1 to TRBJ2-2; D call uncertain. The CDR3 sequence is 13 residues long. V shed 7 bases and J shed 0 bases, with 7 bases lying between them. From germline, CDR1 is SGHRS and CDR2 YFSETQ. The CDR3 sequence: CASSTTNTGELFF. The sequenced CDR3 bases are TGCGCCAGCTCGACAACGAACACCGGGGAG.

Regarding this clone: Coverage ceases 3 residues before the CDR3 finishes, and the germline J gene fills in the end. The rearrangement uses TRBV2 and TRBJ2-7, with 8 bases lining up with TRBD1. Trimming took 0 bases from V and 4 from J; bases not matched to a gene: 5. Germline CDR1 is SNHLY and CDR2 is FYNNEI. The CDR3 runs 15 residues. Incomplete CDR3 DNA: TGTGCCAGCAGTGAAGCGGGGCAGGGGGCGTACGAG. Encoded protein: CASSEAGQGAYE. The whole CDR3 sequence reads CASSEAGQGAYEQYF.

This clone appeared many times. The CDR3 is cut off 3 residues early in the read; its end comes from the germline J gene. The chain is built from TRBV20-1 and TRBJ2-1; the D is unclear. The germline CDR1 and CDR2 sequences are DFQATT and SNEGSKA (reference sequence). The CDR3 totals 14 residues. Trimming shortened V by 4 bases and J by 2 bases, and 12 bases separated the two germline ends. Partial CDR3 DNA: TGCAGTGCTAAAAAACCCCTAGCCTACAATGAG. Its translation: CSAKKPLAYNE. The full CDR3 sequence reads CSAKKPLAYNEQFF.

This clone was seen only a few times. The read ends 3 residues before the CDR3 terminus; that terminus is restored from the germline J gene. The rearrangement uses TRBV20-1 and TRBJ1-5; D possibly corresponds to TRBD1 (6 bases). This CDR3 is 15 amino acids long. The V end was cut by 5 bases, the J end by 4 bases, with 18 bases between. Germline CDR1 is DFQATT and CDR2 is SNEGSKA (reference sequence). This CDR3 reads CSALARGALNQPQHF. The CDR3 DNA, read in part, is TGCAGTGCTTTGGCCCGGGGGGCGCTGAATCAGCCC.

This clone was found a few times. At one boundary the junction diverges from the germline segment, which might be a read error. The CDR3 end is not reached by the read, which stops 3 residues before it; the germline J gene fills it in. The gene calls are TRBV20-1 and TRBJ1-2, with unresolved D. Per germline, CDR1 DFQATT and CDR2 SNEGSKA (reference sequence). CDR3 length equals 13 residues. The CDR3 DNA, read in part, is TGCAGTGCTAGCGGCAGTCTGAACTATGGA. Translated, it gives CSASGSLNYG. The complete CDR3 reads CSASGSLNYGYTF.

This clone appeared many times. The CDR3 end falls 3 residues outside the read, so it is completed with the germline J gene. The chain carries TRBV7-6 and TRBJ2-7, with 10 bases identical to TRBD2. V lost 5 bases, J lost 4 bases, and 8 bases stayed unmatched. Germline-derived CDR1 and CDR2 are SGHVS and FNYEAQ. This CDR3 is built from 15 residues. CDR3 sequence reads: CASSVTSGLLYEQYF. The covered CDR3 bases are TGTGCCAGCAGCGTGACTAGCGGGCTTCTTTACGAG. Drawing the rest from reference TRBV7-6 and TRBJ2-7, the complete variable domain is GAGVSQSPRYKVTKRGQDVALRCDPISGHVSLYWYRQALGQGPEFLTYFNYEAQQDKSGLPNDRFSAERPEGSISTLTIQRTEQRDSAMYRCASSVTSGLLYEQYFGPGTRLTVT.

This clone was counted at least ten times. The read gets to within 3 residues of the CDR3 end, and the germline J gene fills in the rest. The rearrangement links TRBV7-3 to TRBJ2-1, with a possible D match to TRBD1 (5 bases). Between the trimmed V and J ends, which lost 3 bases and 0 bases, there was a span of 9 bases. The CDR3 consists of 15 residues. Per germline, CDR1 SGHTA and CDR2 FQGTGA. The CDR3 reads CASSLGLFSYNEQFF. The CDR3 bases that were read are TGTGCCAGCAGCTTGGGGCTATTCTCCTACAATGAG.

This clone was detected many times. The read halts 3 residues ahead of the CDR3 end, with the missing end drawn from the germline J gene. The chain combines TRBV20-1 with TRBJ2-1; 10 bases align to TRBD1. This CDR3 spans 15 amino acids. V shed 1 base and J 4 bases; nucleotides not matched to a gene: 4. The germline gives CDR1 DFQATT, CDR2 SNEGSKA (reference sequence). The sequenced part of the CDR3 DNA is TGCAGTGCTAGAGGGGGACAGGGGATTTACAATGAG. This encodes CSARGGQGIYNE. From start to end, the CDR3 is CSARGGQGIYNEQFF.

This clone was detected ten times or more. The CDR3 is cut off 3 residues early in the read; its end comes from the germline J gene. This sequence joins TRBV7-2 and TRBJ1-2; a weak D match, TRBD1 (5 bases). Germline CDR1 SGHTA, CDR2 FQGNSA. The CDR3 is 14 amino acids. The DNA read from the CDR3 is TGTGCCAGCAGCTTGAGGGGTGGAGGTTCGGGC. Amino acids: CASSLRGGGSG. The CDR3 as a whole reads CASSLRGGGSGYTF.

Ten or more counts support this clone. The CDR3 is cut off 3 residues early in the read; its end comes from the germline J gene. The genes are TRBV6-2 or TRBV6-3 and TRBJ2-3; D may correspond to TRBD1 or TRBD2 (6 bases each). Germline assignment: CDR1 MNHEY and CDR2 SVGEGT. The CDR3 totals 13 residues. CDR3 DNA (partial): TGTGCCAGCAGTTACGCAGGCGGGACAACG. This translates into CASSYAGGTT. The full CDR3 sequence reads CASSYAGGTTQYF.

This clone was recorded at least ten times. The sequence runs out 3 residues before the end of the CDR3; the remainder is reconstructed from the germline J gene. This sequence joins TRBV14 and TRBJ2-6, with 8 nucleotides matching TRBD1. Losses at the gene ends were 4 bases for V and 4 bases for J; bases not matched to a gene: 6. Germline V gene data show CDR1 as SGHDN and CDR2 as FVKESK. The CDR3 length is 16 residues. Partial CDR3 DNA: TGTGCCAGCAGCCTCGGACAGGGCTCCGGGGCCAACGTC. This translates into CASSLGQGSGANV. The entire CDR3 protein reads CASSLGQGSGANVLTF.

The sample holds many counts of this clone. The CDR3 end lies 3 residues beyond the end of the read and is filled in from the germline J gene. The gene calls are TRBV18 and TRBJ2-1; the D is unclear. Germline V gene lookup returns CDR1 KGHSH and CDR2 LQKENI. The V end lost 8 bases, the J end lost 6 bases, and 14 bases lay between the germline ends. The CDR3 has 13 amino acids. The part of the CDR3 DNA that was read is TGTGCCAGCGAAGGGCTGGAAATCAATGAG. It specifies CASEGLEINE. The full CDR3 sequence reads CASEGLEINEQFF.

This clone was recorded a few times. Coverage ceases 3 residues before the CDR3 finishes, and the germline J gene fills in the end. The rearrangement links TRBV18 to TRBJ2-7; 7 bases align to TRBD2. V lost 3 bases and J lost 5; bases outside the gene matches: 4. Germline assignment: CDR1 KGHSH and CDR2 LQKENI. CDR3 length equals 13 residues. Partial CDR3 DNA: TGTGCCAGCTCACCCAACCTAGCGGACGAG. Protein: CASSPNLADE. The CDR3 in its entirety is CASSPNLADEQYF.

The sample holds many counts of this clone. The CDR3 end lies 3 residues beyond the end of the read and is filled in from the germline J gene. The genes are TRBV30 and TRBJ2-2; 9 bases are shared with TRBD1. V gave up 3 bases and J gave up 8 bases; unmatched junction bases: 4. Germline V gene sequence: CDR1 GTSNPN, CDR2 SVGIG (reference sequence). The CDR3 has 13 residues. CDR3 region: CAWRGQGLGELFF. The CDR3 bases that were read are TGTGCCTGGAGGGGACAGGGTTTAGGGGAG.

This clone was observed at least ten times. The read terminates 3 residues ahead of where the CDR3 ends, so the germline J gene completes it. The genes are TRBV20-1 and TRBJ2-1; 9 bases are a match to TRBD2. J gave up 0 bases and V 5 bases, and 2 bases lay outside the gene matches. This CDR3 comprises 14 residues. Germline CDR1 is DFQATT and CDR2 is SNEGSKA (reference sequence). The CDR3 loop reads CSARTSASYNEQFF. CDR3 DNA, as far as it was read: TGCAGTGCTCGGACTAGCGCCTCCTACAATGAG.

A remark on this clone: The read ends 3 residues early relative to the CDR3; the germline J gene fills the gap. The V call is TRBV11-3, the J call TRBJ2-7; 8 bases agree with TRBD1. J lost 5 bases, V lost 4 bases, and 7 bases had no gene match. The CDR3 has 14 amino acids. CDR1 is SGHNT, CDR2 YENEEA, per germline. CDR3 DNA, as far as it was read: TGTGCCAGCAGCTCTCGACAGGGGAGGAACGAG. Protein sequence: CASSSRQGRNE. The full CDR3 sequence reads CASSSRQGRNEQYF.

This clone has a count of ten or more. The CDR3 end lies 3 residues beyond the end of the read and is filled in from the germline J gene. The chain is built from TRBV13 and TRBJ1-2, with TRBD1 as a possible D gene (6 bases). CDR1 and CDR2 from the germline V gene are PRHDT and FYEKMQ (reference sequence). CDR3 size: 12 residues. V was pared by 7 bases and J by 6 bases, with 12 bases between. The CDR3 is CASNKQGHGYTF. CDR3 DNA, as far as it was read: TGTGCCAGCAACAAACAGGGCCATGGC.

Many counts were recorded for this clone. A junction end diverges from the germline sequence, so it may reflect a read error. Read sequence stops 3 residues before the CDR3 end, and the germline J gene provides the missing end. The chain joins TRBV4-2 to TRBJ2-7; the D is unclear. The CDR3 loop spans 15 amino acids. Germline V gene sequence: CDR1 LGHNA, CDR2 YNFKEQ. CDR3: CASSQEWLASYEQYF. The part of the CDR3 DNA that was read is TGCGCCAGCAGCCAAGAATGGCTCGCCTCCTACGAG.

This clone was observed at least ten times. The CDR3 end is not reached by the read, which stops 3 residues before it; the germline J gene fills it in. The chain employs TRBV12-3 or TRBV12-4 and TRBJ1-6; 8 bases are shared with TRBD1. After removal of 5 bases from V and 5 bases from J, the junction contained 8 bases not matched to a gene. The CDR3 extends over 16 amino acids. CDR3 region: CASSPGQGRNNSPLHF. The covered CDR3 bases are TGTGCCAGCAGTCCAGGACAGGGACGGAATAATTCACCC.

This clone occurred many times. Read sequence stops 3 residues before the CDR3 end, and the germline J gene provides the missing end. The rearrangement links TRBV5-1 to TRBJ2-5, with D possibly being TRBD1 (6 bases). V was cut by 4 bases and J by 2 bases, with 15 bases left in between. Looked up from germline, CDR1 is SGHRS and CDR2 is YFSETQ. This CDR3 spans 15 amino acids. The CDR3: CASSVDGQLQETQYF. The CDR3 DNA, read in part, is TGCGCCAGCAGCGTGGACGGACAGCTACAAGAGACC.

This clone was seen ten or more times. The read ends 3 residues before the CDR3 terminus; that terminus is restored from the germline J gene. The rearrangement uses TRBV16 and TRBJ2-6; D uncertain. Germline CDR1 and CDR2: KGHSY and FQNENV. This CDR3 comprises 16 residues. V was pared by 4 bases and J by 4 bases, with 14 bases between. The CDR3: CASSPFLSRGANVLTF. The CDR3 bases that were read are TGTGCCAGCAGCCCATTCCTTTCGAGGGGGGCCAACGTC.

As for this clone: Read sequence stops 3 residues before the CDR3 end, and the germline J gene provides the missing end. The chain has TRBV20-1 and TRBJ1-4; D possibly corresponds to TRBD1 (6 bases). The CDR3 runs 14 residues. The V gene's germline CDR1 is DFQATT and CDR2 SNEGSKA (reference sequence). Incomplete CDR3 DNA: TGCAGTGCTAGACCGACAGGCTATAATTCACCA. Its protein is CSARPTGYNSP. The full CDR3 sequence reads CSARPTGYNSPLFF.

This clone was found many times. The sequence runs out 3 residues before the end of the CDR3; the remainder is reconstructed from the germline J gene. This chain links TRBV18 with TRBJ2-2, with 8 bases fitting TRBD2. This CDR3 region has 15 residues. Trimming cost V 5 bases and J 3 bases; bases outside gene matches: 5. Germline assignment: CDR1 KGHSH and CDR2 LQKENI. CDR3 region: CASSGLAKDTGELFF. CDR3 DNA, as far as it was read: TGTGCCAGCTCAGGACTAGCTAAGGACACCGGGGAG.

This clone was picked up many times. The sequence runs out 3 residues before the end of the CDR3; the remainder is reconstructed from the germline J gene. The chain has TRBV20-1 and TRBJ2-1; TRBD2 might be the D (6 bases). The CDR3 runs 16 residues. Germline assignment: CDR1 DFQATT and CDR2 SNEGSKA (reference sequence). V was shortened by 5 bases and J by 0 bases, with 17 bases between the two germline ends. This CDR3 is CSADPSTRISYNEQFF. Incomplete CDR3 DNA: TGCAGTGCTGACCCATCGACTAGAATCTCCTACAATGAG.

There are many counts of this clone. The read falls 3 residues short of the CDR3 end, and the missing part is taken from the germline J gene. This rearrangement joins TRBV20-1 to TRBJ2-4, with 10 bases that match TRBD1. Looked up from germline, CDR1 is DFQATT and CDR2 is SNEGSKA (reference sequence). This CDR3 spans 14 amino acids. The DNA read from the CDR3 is TGCAGTGCTAGAGACCCAACCGGGACAGGGGAT. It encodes CSARDPTGTGD. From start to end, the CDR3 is CSARDPTGTGDQYF.